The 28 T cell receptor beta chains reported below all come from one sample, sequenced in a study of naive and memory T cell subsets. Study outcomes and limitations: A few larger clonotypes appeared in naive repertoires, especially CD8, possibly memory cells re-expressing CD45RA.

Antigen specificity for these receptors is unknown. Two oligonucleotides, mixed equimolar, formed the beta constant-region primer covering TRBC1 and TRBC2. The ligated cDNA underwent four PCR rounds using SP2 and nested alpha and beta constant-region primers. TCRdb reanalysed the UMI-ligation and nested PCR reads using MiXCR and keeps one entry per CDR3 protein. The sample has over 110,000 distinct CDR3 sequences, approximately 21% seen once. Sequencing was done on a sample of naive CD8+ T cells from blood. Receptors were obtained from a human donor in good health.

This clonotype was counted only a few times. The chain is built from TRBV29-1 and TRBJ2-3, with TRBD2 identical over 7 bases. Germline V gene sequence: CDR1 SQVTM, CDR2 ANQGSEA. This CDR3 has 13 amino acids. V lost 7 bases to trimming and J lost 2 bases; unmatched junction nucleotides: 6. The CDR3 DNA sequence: TGCAGCGCTTGGGAGGGCTCCACAGATACGCAGTATTTT. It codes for CSAWEGSTDTQYF.

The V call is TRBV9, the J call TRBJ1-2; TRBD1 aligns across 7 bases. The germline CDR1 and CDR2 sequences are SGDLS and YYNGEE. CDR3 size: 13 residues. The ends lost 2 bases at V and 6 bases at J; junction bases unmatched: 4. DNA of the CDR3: TGTGCCAGCAGCGTGGGGGGACAGCATGGCTACACCTTC. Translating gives CASSVGGQHGYTF.

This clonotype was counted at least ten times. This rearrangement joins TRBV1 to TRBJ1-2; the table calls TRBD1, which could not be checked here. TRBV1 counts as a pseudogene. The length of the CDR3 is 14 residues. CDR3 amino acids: CTSSPWTENYGYTF. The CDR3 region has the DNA TGCACCAGCAGCCCCTGGACAGAAAACTATGGCTACACCTTC.

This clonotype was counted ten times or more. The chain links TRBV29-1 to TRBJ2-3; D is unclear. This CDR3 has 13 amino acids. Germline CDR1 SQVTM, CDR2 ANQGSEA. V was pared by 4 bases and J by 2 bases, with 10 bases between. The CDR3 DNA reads TGCAGCGTTGTGGGCCGACCCACAGATACGCAGTATTTT. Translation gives CSVVGRPTDTQYF.

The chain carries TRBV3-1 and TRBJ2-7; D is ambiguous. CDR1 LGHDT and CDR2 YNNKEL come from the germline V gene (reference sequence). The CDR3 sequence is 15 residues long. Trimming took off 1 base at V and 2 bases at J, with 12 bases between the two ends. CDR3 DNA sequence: TGTGCCAGCAGCCAAGTCGGTAGGGTACCCTACGAGCAGTACTTC. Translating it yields CASSQVGRVPYEQYF.

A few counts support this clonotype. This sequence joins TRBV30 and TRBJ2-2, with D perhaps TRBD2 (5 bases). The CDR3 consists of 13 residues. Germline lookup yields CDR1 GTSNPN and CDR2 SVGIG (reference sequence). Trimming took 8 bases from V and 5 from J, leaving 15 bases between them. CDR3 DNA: TGTGCCGGAGAACTGGGAGTAACCGGGGAGCTGTTTTTT. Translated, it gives CAGELGVTGELFF.

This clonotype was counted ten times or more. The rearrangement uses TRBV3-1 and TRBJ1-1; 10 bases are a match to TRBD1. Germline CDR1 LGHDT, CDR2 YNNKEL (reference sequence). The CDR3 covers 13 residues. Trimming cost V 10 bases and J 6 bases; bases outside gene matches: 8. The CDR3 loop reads CATTGTGVPEAFF. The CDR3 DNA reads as TGTGCCACCACGGGGACAGGGGTACCTGAAGCTTTCTTT.

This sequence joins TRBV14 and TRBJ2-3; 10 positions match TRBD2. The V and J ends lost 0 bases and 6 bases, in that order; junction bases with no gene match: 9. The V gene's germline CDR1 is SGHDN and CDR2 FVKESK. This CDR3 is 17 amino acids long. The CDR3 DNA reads TGTGCCAGCAGCCAAGATGGACTAGCGGCCACTCTGGATACGCAGTATTTT. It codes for CASSQDGLAATLDTQYF.

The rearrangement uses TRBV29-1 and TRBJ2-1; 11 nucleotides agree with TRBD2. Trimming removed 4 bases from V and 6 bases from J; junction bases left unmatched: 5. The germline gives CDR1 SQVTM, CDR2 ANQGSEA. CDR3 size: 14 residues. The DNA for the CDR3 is TGCAGCGTTGTCGGTCTAGCGGGAGGCAATGAGCAGTTCTTC. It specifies CSVVGLAGGNEQFF.

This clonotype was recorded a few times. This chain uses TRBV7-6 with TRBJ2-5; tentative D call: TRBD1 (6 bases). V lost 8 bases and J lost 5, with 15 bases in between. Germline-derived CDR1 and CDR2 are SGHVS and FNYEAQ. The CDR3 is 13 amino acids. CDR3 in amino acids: CASAGTNFETQYF. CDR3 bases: TGTGCCAGCGCAGGGACAAACTTCGAGACCCAGTACTTC. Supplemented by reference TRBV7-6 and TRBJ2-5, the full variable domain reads GAGVSQSPRYKVTKRGQDVALRCDPISGHVSLYWYRQALGQGPEFLTYFNYEAQQDKSGLPNDRFSAERPEGSISTLTIQRTEQRDSAMYRCASAGTNFETQYFGPGTRLLVL.

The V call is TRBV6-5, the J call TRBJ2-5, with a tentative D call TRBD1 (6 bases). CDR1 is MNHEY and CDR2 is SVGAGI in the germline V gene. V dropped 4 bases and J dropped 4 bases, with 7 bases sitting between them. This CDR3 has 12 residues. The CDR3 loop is CASSSGAETQYF. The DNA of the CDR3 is TGTGCCAGCAGTTCAGGGGCAGAGACCCAGTACTTC.

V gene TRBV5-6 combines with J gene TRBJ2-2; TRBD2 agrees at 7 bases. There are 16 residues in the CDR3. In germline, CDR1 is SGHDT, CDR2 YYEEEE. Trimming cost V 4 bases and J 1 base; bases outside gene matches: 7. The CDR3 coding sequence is TGTGCCAGCAGCCTGTCTAGCGGTTGGAACACCGGGGAGCTGTTTTTT. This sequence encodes CASSLSSGWNTGELFF.

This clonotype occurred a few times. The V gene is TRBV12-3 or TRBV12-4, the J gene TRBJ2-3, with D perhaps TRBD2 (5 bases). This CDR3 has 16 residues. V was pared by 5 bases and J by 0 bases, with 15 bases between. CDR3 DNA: TGTGCCAGCAGTCAGGTCGGTGGCGGGAGCACAGATACGCAGTATTTT. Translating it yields CASSQVGGGSTDTQYF.

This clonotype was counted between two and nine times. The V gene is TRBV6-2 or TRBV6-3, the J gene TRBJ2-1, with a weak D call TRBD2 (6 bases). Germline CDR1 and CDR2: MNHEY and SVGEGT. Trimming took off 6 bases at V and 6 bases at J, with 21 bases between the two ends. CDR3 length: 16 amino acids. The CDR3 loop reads CASSRLREPPGNEQFF. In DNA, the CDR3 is TGTGCCAGCAGCCGCCTCCGGGAGCCCCCGGGCAATGAGCAGTTCTTC.

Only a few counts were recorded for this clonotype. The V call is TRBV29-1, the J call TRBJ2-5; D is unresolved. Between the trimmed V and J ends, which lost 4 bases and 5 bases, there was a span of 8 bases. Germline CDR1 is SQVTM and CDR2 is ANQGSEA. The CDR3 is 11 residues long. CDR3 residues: CSVVVWETQYF. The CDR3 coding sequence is TGCAGCGTTGTCGTCTGGGAGACCCAGTACTTC.

The DNA of the CDR3 is TGCAGCGTTGATAGCGGCATGAACACCGGGGAGCTGTTTTTT. Its protein product is CSVDSGMNTGELFF. V gene TRBV29-1 combines with J gene TRBJ2-2; TRBD2 is a possible D gene (6 bases). Germline lookup yields CDR1 SQVTM and CDR2 ANQGSEA. The CDR3 is 14 residues long. V lost 3 bases, J lost 1 base, and 9 bases lay in between.

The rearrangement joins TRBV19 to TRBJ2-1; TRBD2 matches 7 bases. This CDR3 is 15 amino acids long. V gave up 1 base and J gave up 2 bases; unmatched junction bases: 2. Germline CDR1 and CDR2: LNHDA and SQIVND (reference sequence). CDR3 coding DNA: TGTGCCAGTAGTATAGTGACTAGCCCCTACAATGAGCAGTTCTTC. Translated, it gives CASSIVTSPYNEQFF.

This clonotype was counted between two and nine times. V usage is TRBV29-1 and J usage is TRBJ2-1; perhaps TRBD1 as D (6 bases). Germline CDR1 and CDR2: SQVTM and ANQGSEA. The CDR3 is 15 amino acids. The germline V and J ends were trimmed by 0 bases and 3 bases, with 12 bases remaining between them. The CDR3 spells CSVEDRARGYNEQFF. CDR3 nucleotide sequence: TGCAGCGTTGAAGATCGGGCCAGGGGCTACAATGAGCAGTTCTTC.

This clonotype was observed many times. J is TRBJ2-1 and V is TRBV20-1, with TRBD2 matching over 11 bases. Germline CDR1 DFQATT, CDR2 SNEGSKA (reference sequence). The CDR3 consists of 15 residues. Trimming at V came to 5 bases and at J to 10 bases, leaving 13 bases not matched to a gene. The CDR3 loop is CSAGSGLAAPGEQFF. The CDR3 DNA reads TGCAGTGCTGGATCGGGACTAGCGGCGCCGGGGGAGCAGTTCTTC.

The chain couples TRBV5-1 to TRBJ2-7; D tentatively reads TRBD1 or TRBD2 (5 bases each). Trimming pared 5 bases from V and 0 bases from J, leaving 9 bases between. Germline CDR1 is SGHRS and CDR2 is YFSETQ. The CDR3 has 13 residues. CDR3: CASREGISYEQYF. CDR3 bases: TGCGCCAGCAGAGAGGGGATCTCCTACGAGCAGTACTTC.

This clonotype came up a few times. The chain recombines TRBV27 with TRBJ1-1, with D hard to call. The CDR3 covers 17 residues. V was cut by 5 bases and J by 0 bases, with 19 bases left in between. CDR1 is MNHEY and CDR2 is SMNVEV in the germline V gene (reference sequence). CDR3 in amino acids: CASSRNPPPGVNTEAFF. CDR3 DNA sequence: TGTGCCAGCAGTCGAAACCCCCCCCCCGGGGTGAACACTGAAGCTTTCTTT.

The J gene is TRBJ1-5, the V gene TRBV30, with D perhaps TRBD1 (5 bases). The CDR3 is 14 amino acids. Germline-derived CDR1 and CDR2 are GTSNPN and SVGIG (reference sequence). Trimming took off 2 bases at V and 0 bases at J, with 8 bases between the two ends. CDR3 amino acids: CAWSPGLSNQPQHF. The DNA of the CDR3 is TGTGCCTGGAGTCCAGGGCTTAGCAATCAGCCCCAGCATTTT.

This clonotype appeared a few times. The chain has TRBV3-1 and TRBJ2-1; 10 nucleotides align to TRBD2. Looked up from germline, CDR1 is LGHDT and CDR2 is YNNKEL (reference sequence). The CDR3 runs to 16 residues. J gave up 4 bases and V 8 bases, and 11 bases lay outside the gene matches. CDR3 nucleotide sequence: TGTGCCAGCGGGTCCCTAGGACTAGCGGATTACAATGAGCAGTTCTTC. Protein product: CASGSLGLADYNEQFF.

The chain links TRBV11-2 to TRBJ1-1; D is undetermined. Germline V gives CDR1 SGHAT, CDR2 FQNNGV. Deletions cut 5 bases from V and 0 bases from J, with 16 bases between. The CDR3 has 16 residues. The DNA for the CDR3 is TGTGCCAGCAGCCGATCGGGGTGGCCCTTGAACACTGAAGCTTTCTTT. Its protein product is CASSRSGWPLNTEAFF.

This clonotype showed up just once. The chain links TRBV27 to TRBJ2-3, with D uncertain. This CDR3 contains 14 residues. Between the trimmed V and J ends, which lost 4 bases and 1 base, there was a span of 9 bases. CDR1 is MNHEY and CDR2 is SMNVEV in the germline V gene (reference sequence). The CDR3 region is CASSSLGGTDTQYF. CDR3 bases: TGTGCCAGCAGTTCGCTAGGAGGCACAGATACGCAGTATTTT.

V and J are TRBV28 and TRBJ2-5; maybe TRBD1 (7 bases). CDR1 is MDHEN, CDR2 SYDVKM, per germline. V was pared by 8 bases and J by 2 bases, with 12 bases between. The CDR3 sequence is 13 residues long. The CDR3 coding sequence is TGTGCCAGCGCGGGACAGATACAAGAGACCCAGTACTTC. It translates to CASAGQIQETQYF.

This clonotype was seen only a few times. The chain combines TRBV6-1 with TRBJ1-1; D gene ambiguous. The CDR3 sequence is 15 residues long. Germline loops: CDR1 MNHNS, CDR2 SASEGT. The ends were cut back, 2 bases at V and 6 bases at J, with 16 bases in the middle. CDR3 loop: CASSEYNLRVAEAFF. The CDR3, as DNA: TGTGCCAGCAGTGAATACAATTTACGGGTAGCTGAAGCTTTCTTT.

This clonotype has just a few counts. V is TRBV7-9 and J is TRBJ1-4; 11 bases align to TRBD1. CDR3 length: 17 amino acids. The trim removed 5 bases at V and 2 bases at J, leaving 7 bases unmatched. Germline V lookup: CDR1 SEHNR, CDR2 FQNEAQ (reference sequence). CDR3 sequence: CASSPGTGGLTNEKLFF. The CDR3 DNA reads TGTGCCAGCAGCCCCGGGACAGGGGGTTTGACTAATGAAAAACTGTTTTTT. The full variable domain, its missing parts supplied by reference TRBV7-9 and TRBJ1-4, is DTGVSQNPRHKITKRGQNVTFRCDPISEHNRLYWYRQTLGQGPEFLTYFQNEAQLEKSRLLSDRFSAERPKGSFSTLEIQRTEQGDSAMYLCASSPGTGGLTNEKLFFGSGTQLSVL.